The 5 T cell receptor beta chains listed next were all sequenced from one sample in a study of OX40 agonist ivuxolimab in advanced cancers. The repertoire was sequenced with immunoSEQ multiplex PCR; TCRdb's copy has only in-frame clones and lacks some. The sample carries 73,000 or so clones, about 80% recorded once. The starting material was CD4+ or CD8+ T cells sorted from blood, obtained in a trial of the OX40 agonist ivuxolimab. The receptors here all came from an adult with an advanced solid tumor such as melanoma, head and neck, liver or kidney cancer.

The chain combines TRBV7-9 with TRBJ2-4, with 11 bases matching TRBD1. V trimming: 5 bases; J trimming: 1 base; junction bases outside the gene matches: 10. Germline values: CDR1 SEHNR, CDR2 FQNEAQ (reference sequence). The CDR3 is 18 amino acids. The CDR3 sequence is CASSLGQGASGAKNIQYF. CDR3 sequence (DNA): TGTGCCAGCAGCCTCGGACAGGGGGCGTCAGGGGCCAAAAACATTCAGTACTTC.

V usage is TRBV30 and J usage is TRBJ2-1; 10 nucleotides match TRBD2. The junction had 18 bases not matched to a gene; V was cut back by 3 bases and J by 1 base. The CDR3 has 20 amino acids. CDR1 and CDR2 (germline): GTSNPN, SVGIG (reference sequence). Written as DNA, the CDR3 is TGTGCCTGGAGAGAACTGGGGGAGATAGCGGGAGGAGGGTCCTACAATGAGCAGTTCTTC. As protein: CAWRELGEIAGGGSYNEQFF.

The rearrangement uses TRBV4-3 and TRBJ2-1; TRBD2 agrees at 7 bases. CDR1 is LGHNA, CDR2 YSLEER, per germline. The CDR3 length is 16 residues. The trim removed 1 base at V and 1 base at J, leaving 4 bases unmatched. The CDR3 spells CASSQVGRGSYNEQFF. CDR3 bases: TGCGCCAGCAGCCAAGTCGGGCGGGGGTCCTACAATGAGCAGTTCTTC.

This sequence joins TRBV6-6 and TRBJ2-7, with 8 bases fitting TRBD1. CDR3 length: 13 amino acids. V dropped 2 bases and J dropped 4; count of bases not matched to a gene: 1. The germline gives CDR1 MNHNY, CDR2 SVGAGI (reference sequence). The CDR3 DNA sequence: TGTGCCAGCAGTTACACAGGGGGGTACGAGCAGTACTTC. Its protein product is CASSYTGGYEQYF.

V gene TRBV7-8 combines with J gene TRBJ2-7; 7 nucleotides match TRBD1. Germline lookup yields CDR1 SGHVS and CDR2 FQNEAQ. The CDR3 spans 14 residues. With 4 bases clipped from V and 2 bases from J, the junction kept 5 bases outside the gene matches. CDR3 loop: CASSSRDRAYEQYF. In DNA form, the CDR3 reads TGTGCCAGCAGCTCCCGGGACAGAGCCTACGAGCAGTACTTC.